A selection of T cell receptor beta chains follows, all from one sample in a study of response to subunit inactivated influenza vaccine. TCRdb fed the RT-PCR reads into MiXCR, producing one record per CDR3 protein. This table has 560,000 or so distinct CDR3 sequences, 7.6% appearing once. The input for sequencing was PBMCs from blood, taken 23 to 25 months after vaccination. These receptors were collected from a man aged 45 to 75 who received an inactivated influenza vaccine. Each CDR3 is given without its conserved first and last residue. A D gene is named only where the DNA matches it firmly. Some rows mark clone size as missing; the rest say once, few, many or name a class of expanded clone.

CDR3aa: ASRENTEAF
abundance: many
v_gene: TRBV5-1
j_gene: TRBJ1-1
d_gene: .

CDR3aa: ASSQDHGGSYNEQF
abundance: .
v_gene: TRBV4-2
j_gene: TRBJ2-1
d_gene: .

CDR3aa: ASSGFELGELF
abundance: few
v_gene: TRBV5-4
j_gene: TRBJ2-2
d_gene: .

CDR3aa: ASSLNGGRSYNEQF
abundance: .
v_gene: TRBV7-3
j_gene: TRBJ2-1
d_gene: TRBD2

CDR3aa: SVVRSTGELF
abundance: .
v_gene: TRBV20-1
j_gene: TRBJ2-2
d_gene: .

CDR3aa: ASSLGLAETQY
abundance: many
v_gene: TRBV7-2
j_gene: TRBJ2-5
d_gene: TRBD2

CDR3aa: ASIWTSGARTDTQY
abundance: few
v_gene: TRBV2
j_gene: TRBJ2-3
d_gene: TRBD2

CDR3aa: ASSIGTGTNTEAF
abundance: .
v_gene: TRBV5-1
j_gene: TRBJ1-1
d_gene: TRBD1

CDR3aa: SVATSGRVGDTQY
abundance: many
v_gene: TRBV29-1
j_gene: TRBJ2-3
d_gene: TRBD2

CDR3aa: ASSRSRGVSYEQY
abundance: few
v_gene: TRBV5-6
j_gene: TRBJ2-7
d_gene: .

CDR3aa: SARAAWGDTEAF
abundance: many
v_gene: TRBV20-1
j_gene: TRBJ1-1
d_gene: .

CDR3aa: ASSQGGTGTNEKLF
abundance: many
v_gene: TRBV3-1
j_gene: TRBJ1-4
d_gene: TRBD1

CDR3aa: ASSLEGAVAGTREQY
abundance: .
v_gene: TRBV5-1
j_gene: TRBJ2-7
d_gene: TRBD2

CDR3aa: ASSVGLTGSSYNEQF
abundance: many
v_gene: TRBV9
j_gene: TRBJ2-1
d_gene: .

CDR3aa: ASSPPPATGASYEQY
abundance: many
v_gene: TRBV18
j_gene: TRBJ2-7
d_gene: TRBD1

CDR3aa: ASSLGSALFGSYEQY
abundance: many
v_gene: TRBV5-5
j_gene: TRBJ2-7
d_gene: .

CDR3aa: ASSLGISERYNEQF
abundance: few
v_gene: TRBV7-9
j_gene: TRBJ2-1
d_gene: .

CDR3aa: ASSPPDSLSGANVLT
abundance: many
v_gene: TRBV7-3
j_gene: TRBJ2-6
d_gene: .

CDR3aa: ASSYGQSSGNTIY
abundance: .
v_gene: TRBV6-5
j_gene: TRBJ1-3
d_gene: .

CDR3aa: SARVRDRVRGYT
abundance: many
v_gene: TRBV20-1
j_gene: TRBJ1-2
d_gene: TRBD1

CDR3aa: ATSRDQLSSGNTIY
abundance: .
v_gene: TRBV15
j_gene: TRBJ1-3
d_gene: .

CDR3aa: ASSPGLNNEQF
abundance: many
v_gene: TRBV5-1
j_gene: TRBJ2-1
d_gene: .

CDR3aa: ASSYMIGQTSSYNSPLH
abundance: .
v_gene: TRBV6-2/TRBV6-3
j_gene: TRBJ1-6
d_gene: .

CDR3aa: ASSILSGNTEAF
abundance: few
v_gene: TRBV19
j_gene: TRBJ1-1
d_gene: .

CDR3aa: ASSSEQGGGQPQH
abundance: few
v_gene: TRBV12-3/TRBV12-4
j_gene: TRBJ1-5
d_gene: .